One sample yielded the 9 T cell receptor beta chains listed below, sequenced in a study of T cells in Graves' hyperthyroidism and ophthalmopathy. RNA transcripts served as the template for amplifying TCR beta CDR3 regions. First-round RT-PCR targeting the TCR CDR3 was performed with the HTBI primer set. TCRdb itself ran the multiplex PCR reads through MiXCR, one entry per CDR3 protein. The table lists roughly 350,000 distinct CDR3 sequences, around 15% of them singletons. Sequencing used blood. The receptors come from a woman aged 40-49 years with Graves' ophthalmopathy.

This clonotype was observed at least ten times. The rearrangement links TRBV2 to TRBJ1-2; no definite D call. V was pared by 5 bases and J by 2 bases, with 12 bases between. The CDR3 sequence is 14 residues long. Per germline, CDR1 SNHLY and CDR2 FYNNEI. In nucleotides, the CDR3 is TGTGCCAGCAGTACGAGGTTGTTAAACTATGGCTACACCTTC. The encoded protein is CASSTRLLNYGYTF. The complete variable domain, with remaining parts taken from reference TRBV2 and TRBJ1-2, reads EPEVTQTPSHQVTQMGQEVILRCVPISNHLYFYWYRQILGQKVEFLVSFYNNEISEKSEIFDDQFSVERPDGSNFTLKIRSTKLEDSAMYFCASSTRLLNYGYTFGSGTRLTVV.

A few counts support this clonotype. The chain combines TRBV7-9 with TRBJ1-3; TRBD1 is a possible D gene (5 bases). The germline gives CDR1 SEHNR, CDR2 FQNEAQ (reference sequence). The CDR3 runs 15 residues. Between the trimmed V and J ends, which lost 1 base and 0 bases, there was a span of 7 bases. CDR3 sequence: CASSLVTGSGNTIYF. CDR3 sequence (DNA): TGTGCCAGCAGCTTAGTTACAGGCTCTGGAAACACCATATATTTT. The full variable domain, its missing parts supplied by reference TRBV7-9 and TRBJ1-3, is DTGVSQNPRHKITKRGQNVTFRCDPISEHNRLYWYRQTLGQGPEFLTYFQNEAQLEKSRLLSDRFSAERPKGSFSTLEIQRTEQGDSAMYLCASSLVTGSGNTIYFGEGSWLTVV.

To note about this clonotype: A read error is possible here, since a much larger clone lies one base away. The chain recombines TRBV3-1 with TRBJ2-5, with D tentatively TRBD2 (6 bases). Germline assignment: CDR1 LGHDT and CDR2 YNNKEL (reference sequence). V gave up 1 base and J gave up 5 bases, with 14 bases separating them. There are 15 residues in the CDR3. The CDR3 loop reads CASSQGLASVETQYF. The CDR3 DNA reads TGTGCCAGCAGCCAAGGCCTAGCTAGCGTGGAGACCCAGTACTTC.

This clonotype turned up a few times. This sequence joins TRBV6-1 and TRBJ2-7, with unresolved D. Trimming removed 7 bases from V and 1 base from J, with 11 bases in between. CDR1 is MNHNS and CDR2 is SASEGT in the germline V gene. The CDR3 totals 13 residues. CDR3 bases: TGTGCCAGCAAATTGGAGAAGTCCTACGAGCAGTACTTC. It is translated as CASKLEKSYEQYF.

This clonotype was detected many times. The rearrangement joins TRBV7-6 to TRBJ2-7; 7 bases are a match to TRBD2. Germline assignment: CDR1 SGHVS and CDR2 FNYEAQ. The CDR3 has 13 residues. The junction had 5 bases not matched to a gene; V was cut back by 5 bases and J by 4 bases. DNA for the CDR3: TGTGCCAGCAGCGCTCAGGGACTATACGAGCAGTACTTC. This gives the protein CASSAQGLYEQYF. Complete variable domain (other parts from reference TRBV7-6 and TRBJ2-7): GAGVSQSPRYKVTKRGQDVALRCDPISGHVSLYWYRQALGQGPEFLTYFNYEAQQDKSGLPNDRFSAERPEGSISTLTIQRTEQRDSAMYRCASSAQGLYEQYFGPGTRLTVT.

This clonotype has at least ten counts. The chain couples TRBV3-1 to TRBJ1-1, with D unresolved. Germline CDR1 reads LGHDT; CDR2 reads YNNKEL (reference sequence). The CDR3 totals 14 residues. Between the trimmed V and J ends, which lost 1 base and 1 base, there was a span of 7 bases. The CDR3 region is CASSQGERNTEAFF. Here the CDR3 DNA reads TGTGCCAGCAGCCAAGGTGAGAGGAACACTGAAGCTTTCTTT.

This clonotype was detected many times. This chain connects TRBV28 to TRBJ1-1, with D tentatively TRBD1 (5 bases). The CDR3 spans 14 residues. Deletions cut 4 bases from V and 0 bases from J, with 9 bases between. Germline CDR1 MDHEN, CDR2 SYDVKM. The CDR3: CASSWGAVNTEAFF. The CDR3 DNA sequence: TGTGCCAGCAGTTGGGGCGCAGTGAACACTGAAGCTTTCTTT.

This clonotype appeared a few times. The CDR3 protein is CATSRTPGNEQFF. The CDR3 coding sequence is TGTGCCACCAGCAGGACACCAGGAAATGAGCAGTTCTTC. The chain carries TRBV15 and TRBJ2-1; D is undetermined. Germline loops: CDR1 LNHNV, CDR2 YYDKDF (reference sequence). The CDR3 has 13 amino acids. The V and J ends lost 3 bases and 7 bases respectively, with 10 bases between them.

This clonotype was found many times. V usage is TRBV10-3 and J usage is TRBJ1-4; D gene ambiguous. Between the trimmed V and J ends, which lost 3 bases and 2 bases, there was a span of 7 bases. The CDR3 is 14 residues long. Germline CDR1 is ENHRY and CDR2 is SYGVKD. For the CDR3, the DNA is TGTGCCATCAGTGACGGCAGTACTAATGAAAAACTGTTTTTT. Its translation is CAISDGSTNEKLFF.